The 22 T cell receptor beta chains given below trace back to one sample, sequenced in a study of OX40 agonist ivuxolimab in advanced cancers. The library was generated by the immunoSEQ multiplex PCR assay. This is the immuneACCESS table as TCRdb keeps it, with only in-frame sequences that have V and J called. A part of the clones is gone; compared with another copy, unresolved V genes explain less than half, and the rest is unexplained. The sample table records 45,000 to 65,000 clones; 82% of these occur just once. The ten most abundant clones make up roughly 3.7% of the sample. The sample was CD4+ or CD8+ T cells sorted from blood, taken in a trial of the OX40 agonist ivuxolimab. The receptors here all came from an adult with an advanced solid tumor such as melanoma, head and neck, liver or kidney cancer.

This clone came up once. The rearrangement uses TRBV4-1 and TRBJ1-1; D gene unclear. The CDR3 contains 16 residues. Germline V gives CDR1 MGHRA, CDR2 YSYEKL. The V end was cut by 0 bases, the J end by 3 bases, with 14 bases between. The CDR3: CASSQDRRGKDTEAFF. The CDR3 coding sequence is TGCGCCAGCAGCCAAGATCGGCGGGGTAAGGACACTGAAGCTTTCTTT.

V gene TRBV7-9 combines with J gene TRBJ2-7; D unclear. V lost 11 bases, J lost 0 bases, and 8 bases lay in between. The CDR3 is 11 amino acids. Germline lookup yields CDR1 SEHNR and CDR2 FQNEAQ (reference sequence). CDR3 sequence reads: CAQTDSYEQYF. The CDR3 nucleotides are TGTGCCCAGACGGACTCCTACGAGCAGTACTTC.

This clone was seen only a few times. The chain combines TRBV27 with TRBJ2-2; D could derive from TRBD1 or TRBD2 (6 bases each). V dropped 6 bases and J dropped 4 bases, with 18 bases sitting between them. Per the germline V gene, CDR1 is MNHEY and CDR2 is SMNVEV (reference sequence). CDR3 size: 16 residues. Here the CDR3 reads CASSTPGGRGTGELFF. CDR3 bases: TGTGCCAGCAGCACACCCGGGGGCCGGGGCACCGGGGAGCTGTTTTTT.

V and J are TRBV10-2 and TRBJ1-6; 7 nucleotides line up with TRBD1. The CDR3 is made up of 15 amino acids. V lost 7 bases, J lost 6 bases, and 9 bases stayed unmatched. CDR1 WSHSY and CDR2 SAAADI come from the germline V gene. The CDR3 DNA is TGCGCCAGCAAAGAAGGGGGCAATTCTAATTCACCCCTCCACTTT. This encodes CASKEGGNSNSPLHF.

This chain joins TRBV6-1 and TRBJ1-6, with D tentatively TRBD1 (6 bases). Germline V lookup: CDR1 MNHNS, CDR2 SASEGT. The CDR3 runs to 17 residues. V dropped 1 base and J dropped 3 bases, with 13 bases sitting between them. CDR3 protein: CASSEEGAQGYNSPLHF. DNA of the CDR3: TGTGCCAGCAGTGAAGAGGGAGCACAGGGCTATAATTCACCCCTCCACTTT.

The chain links TRBV5-4 to TRBJ1-2, with 7 positions matching TRBD1. From germline, CDR1 is SGHNT and CDR2 YYREEE (reference sequence). The junction had 15 bases not matched to a gene; V was cut back by 4 bases and J by 6 bases. The CDR3 runs to 16 residues. The CDR3 sequence is CASSQGTHGQEHGYTF. CDR3 nucleotide sequence: TGTGCCAGCAGCCAAGGAACCCACGGACAGGAGCATGGCTACACCTTC.

The chain employs TRBV4-1 and TRBJ2-7; 13 nucleotides agree with TRBD2. The CDR3 covers 15 residues. Germline V CDR1 and CDR2: MGHRA, YSYEKL. J lost 4 bases, V lost 2 bases, and 2 bases had no gene match. CDR3 sequence (DNA): TGCGCCAGCAGCCAAAGGACTAGCGGGAGTTACGAGCAGTACTTC. Translation: CASSQRTSGSYEQYF.

The CDR3 loop reads CASSPRGTSVETQYF. The CDR3 DNA follows: TGTGCCAGCAGCCCCCGCGGGACTAGTGTGGAGACCCAGTACTTC. The chain joins TRBV7-2 to TRBJ2-5, with 8 bases fitting TRBD2. The V gene end was trimmed by 5 bases and the J gene end by 5 bases; junction bases not matched to a gene: 10. CDR3 length: 15 residues. Germline CDR1 SGHTA, CDR2 FQGNSA. Full variable domain (rest looked up from reference TRBV7-2 and TRBJ2-5): GAGVSQSPSNKVTEKGKDVELRCDPISGHTALYWYRQSLGQGLEFLIYFQGNSAPDKSGLPSDRFSAERTGGSVSTLTIQRTQQEDSAVYLCASSPRGTSVETQYFGPGTRLLVL.

J is TRBJ2-5 and V is TRBV29-1; maybe TRBD2 (6 bases). The germline V gene encodes CDR1 SQVTM and CDR2 ANQGSEA. V was shortened by 3 bases and J by 7 bases, with 9 bases between the two germline ends. CDR3 size: 11 residues. In DNA form, the CDR3 reads TGCAGCGTTGAGAAGGGAGGGACCCAGTACTTC. Amino acid sequence: CSVEKGGTQYF.

The chain employs TRBV29-1 and TRBJ2-6; 9 nucleotides match TRBD2. Germline CDR1 and CDR2: SQVTM and ANQGSEA. CDR3 length: 16 amino acids. With 7 bases clipped from V and 0 bases from J, the junction kept 7 bases outside the gene matches. CDR3 bases: TGCAGCGGCGGGGGGGGTTTCAGCTCTGGGGCCAACGTCCTGACTTTC. Protein sequence: CSGGGGFSSGANVLTF.

The chain couples TRBV6-5 to TRBJ2-7; 7 nucleotides match TRBD2. Germline-derived CDR1 and CDR2 are MNHEY and SVGAGI. V shed 7 bases and J 3 bases; nucleotides not matched to a gene: 9. CDR3 length equals 14 residues. For the CDR3, the DNA is TGTGCCAGCATCAAGGGGAGGGGCATCTACGAGCAGTACTTC. Its protein product is CASIKGRGIYEQYF.

In its sample, this clone was seen a few times. The rearrangement joins TRBV9 to TRBJ2-3; TRBD1 aligns across 7 bases. Germline CDR1 SGDLS, CDR2 YYNGEE. Losses at the gene ends were 0 bases for V and 3 bases for J; bases not matched to a gene: 4. The CDR3 is 15 amino acids. CDR3 sequence: CASSVGQGRTDTQYF. CDR3 bases: TGTGCCAGCAGCGTAGGACAGGGCAGGACAGATACGCAGTATTTT.

On this clone itself: Distinct nucleotide sequences in the sample also encode this CDR3. The J gene is TRBJ1-1, the V gene TRBV25-1, with TRBD1 matching over 8 bases. This CDR3 spans 12 amino acids. V shed 4 bases, J shed 7 bases, and the junction held 2 bases outside the gene matches. CDR1 is MGHDK, CDR2 SYGVNS, per germline. For the CDR3, the DNA is TGTGCCAGCAGTGCGGGGACAGGTGAAGCTTTCTTT. Residues: CASSAGTGEAFF.

CDR3 nucleotide sequence: TGTGCCAGCAGTGTGGGGGGACTAGCGGGAGTCGCCTACAATGAGCAGTTCTTC. This encodes CASSVGGLAGVAYNEQFF. The chain couples TRBV2 to TRBJ2-1, with 14 bases aligning to TRBD2. Trimming cost V 4 bases and J 2 bases; bases outside gene matches: 7. Germline CDR1 and CDR2: SNHLY and FYNNEI. The CDR3 sequence is 18 residues long.

The chain combines TRBV18 with TRBJ1-5; D gene ambiguous. Germline CDR1 reads KGHSH; CDR2 reads LQKENI. Trimming removed 5 bases at V and 6 bases at J, with 8 bases between. This CDR3 has 12 residues. The CDR3 DNA sequence: TGTGCCAGCTCATCCCCAACTCAGCCCCAGCATTTT. This gives the protein CASSSPTQPQHF.

This clone has just one count. The genes are TRBV6-6 and TRBJ1-4; 10 bases line up with TRBD1. V was pared by 4 bases and J by 5 bases, with 7 bases of the junction left unmatched. From germline, CDR1 is MNHNY and CDR2 SVGAGI (reference sequence). This CDR3 is built from 16 residues. The CDR3 protein is CASSLRSGQGNEKLFF. CDR3 bases: TGTGCCAGCAGTTTAAGATCGGGACAGGGGAATGAAAAACTGTTTTTT.

The V gene is TRBV19, the J gene TRBJ2-7; TRBD2 is a possible D gene (5 bases). Germline V gives CDR1 LNHDA, CDR2 SQIVND (reference sequence). The CDR3 loop spans 13 amino acids. V was pared by 4 bases and J by 3 bases, with 10 bases between. The CDR3 nucleotides are TGTGCCAGTAGTAACGGGGTAGACTACGAGCAGTACTTC. Protein: CASSNGVDYEQYF.

The CDR3 spells CASSWDSEAFF. For the CDR3, the DNA is TGTGCCAGCAGTTGGGACAGCGAAGCTTTCTTT. The rearrangement joins TRBV6-1 to TRBJ1-1; 7 positions match TRBD1. V shed 5 bases and J 8 bases; nucleotides not matched to a gene: 2. Germline assignment: CDR1 MNHNS and CDR2 SASEGT. The CDR3 consists of 11 residues.

The chain has TRBV5-1 and TRBJ1-4, with D possibly matching TRBD1 (5 bases). Per germline, CDR1 SGHRS and CDR2 YFSETQ. The length of the CDR3 is 13 residues. The V and J ends lost 5 bases and 7 bases respectively, with 12 bases between them. CDR3 region: CASSIGRGEKLFF. The DNA for the CDR3 is TGCGCCAGCAGTATCGGGAGGGGTGAAAAACTGTTTTTT.

This chain links TRBV4-1 with TRBJ1-1, with 11 nucleotides matching TRBD1. This CDR3 contains 15 residues. Germline V gives CDR1 MGHRA, CDR2 YSYEKL. J was trimmed by 3 bases and V by 4 bases; bases with no gene match: 4. DNA for the CDR3: TGCGCCAGCAGCCTCCGGGACAGGGGGGACACTGAAGCTTTCTTT. As protein: CASSLRDRGDTEAFF.

By its share, this clone is medium-sized. The chain recombines TRBV19 with TRBJ2-3, with D hard to call. CDR3 size: 12 residues. The germline gives CDR1 LNHDA, CDR2 SQIVND (reference sequence). With 5 bases removed from V and 6 bases from J, the gap between germline ends came to 9 bases. For the CDR3, the DNA is TGTGCCAGTAGTGGCACTGAGGATACGCAGTATTTT. As protein: CASSGTEDTQYF.

The chain recombines TRBV11-1 with TRBJ1-3, with TRBD1 as a possible D gene (5 bases). CDR1 SGHAT and CDR2 FQDESV come from the germline V gene (reference sequence). The V end lost 5 bases, the J end lost 4 bases, and 9 bases lay between the germline ends. CDR3 length: 13 amino acids. Here the CDR3 DNA reads TGTGCCAGCAGCCGGGACCGAGGAAACACCATATATTTT. Residues: CASSRDRGNTIYF.